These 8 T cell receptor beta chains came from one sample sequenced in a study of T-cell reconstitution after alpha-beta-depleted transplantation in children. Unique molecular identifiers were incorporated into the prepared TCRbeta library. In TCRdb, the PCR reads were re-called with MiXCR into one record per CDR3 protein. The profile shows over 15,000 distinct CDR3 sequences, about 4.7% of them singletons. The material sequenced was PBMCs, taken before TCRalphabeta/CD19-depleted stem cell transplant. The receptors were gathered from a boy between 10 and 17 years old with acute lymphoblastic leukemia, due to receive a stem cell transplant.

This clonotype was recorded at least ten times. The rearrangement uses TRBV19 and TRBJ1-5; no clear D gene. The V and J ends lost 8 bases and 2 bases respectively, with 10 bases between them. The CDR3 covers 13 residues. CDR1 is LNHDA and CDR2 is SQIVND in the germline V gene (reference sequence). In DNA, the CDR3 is TGTGCCAGTGGTTTTGCGGGCAATCAGCCCCAGCATTTT. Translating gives CASGFAGNQPQHF.

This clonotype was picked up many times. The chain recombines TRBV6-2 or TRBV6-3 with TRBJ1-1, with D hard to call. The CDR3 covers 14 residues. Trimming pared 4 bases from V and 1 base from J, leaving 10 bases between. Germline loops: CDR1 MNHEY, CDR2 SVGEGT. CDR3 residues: CASSSPRRNTEAFF. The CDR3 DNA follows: TGTGCCAGCAGTTCCCCCCGAAGGAACACTGAAGCTTTCTTT.

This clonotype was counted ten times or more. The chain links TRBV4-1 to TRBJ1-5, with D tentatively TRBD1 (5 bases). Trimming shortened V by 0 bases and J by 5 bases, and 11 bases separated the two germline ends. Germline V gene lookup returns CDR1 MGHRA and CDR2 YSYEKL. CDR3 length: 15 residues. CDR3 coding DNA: TGCGCCAGCAGCCAAGACTTTGACAGTTATCAGCCCCAGCATTTT. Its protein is CASSQDFDSYQPQHF.

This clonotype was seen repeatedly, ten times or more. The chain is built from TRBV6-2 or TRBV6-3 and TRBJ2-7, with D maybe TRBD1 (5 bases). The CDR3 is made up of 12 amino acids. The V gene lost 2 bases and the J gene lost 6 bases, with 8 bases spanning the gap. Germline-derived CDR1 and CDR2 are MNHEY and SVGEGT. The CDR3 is CASSYPGREQYF. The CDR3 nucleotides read TGTGCCAGCAGTTACCCAGGGCGCGAGCAGTACTTC.

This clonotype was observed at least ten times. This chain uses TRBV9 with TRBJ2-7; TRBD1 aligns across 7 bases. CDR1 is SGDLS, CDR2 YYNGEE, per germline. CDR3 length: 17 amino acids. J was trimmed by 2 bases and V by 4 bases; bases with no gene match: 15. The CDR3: CASSRFEQGSSPYEQYF. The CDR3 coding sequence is TGTGCCAGCAGCCGTTTCGAACAGGGGTCTTCTCCCTACGAGCAGTACTTC.

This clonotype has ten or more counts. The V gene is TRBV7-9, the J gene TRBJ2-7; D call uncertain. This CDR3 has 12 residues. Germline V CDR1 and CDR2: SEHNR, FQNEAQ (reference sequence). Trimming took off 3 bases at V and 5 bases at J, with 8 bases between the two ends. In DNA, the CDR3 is TGTGCCAGCAGCTTTGGGGTGAACGAGCAGTACTTC. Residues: CASSFGVNEQYF.

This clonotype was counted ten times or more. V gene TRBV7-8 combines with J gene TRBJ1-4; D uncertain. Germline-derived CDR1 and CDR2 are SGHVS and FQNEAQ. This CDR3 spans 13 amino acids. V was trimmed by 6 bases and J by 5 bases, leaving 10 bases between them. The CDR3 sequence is CASRVGLNEKLFF. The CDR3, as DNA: TGTGCCAGCAGGGTAGGGTTGAATGAAAAACTGTTTTTT.

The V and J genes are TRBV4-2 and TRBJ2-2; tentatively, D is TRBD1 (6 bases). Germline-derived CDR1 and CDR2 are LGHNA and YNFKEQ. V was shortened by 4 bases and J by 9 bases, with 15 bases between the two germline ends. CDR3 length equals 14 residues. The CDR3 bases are TGTGCCAGCAGCCCTGGACAGAGAACCTGGGAGCTGTTTTTT. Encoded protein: CASSPGQRTWELFF.